The 17 T cell receptor beta chains below come from one sample, sequenced in a study of T cells in women clearing cervical HPV infection. Assay used: immunoSEQ multiplex PCR; TCRdb lists only in-frame clones, some missing. The sample has about 30,000 clones. Sequencing was performed on blood buffy coat. All receptors come from a woman between 18 and 70 years old with a cervical HPV16 infection that either progressed to CIN3+ or cleared (not recorded which).

As concerns this clone: Read sequence stops 3 residues before the CDR3 end, and the germline J gene provides the missing end. This chain connects TRBV18 to TRBJ1-3, with 9 bases that match TRBD1. The CDR3 is made up of 14 amino acids. J was trimmed by 2 bases and V by 5 bases; bases with no gene match: 1. Germline V gene data show CDR1 as KGHSH and CDR2 as LQKENI. CDR3 DNA, as far as it was read: TGTGCCAGCTCAACAGGGGGCACTGGAAACACC. As protein: CASSTGGTGNT. From start to end, the CDR3 is CASSTGGTGNTIYF. Full variable domain (missing parts from reference TRBV18 and TRBJ1-3): NAGVMQNPRHLVRRRGQEARLRCSPMKGHSHVYWYRQLPEEGLKFMVYLQKENIIDESGMPKERFSAEFPKEGPSILRIQQVVRGDSAAYFCASSTGGTGNTIYFGEGSWLTVV.

Regarding this clone: Coverage ceases 3 residues before the CDR3 finishes, and the germline J gene fills in the end. The chain employs TRBV30 and TRBJ1-5; D gene uncertain. This CDR3 comprises 12 residues. Germline CDR1 is GTSNPN and CDR2 is SVGIG (reference sequence). Trimming took 7 bases from V and 2 from J, leaving 9 bases between them. CDR3 amino acids: CAFSRGNQPQHF. The sequenced part of the CDR3 DNA is TGTGCCTTTTCACGGGGCAATCAGCCC.

On this clone: The read gets to within 3 residues of the CDR3 end, and the germline J gene fills in the rest. This chain links TRBV30 with TRBJ2-2; 7 bases line up with TRBD1. V trimming: 1 base; J trimming: 6 bases; junction bases outside the gene matches: 11. This CDR3 has 16 amino acids. Germline CDR1 is GTSNPN and CDR2 is SVGIG (reference sequence). CDR3 protein: CAWSGKAKGAAGELFF. The DNA read from the CDR3 is TGTGCCTGGAGTGGTAAGGCCAAGGGGGCTGCCGGGGAG.

As concerns this clone: The CDR3 goes on 3 residues after the read ends, and that part is filled in from the germline J gene. The chain uses TRBV5-5 and TRBJ2-1; TRBD2 matches 9 bases. Trimming took 0 bases from V and 4 from J; bases not matched to a gene: 2. Germline V CDR1 and CDR2: SGHKS, YYEKEE (reference sequence). The CDR3 consists of 15 residues. CDR3 DNA (partial): TGTGCCAGCAGCTTGGGACTAGCGGAGTACAATGAG. Encoded protein: CASSLGLAEYNE. The CDR3, in full, reads CASSLGLAEYNEQFF.

Concerning this clone: Sequencing ends 3 residues short of the CDR3 end; the germline J gene provides the rest. This chain connects TRBV19 to TRBJ2-5; 8 bases agree with TRBD1. After removal of 10 bases from V and 3 bases from J, the junction contained 13 bases not matched to a gene. Germline V lookup: CDR1 LNHDA, CDR2 SQIVND (reference sequence). The CDR3 covers 15 residues. This CDR3 is CATGRTGTGEETQYF. The covered CDR3 bases are TGTGCCACAGGGAGGACCGGGACAGGAGAAGAGACC.

Concerning this clone: Sequencing ends 3 residues short of the CDR3 end; the germline J gene provides the rest. V and J are TRBV5-4 and TRBJ1-1; D gene uncertain. V was shortened by 0 bases and J by 0 bases, with 12 bases between the two germline ends. CDR3 length: 16 amino acids. Germline V gene sequence: CDR1 SGHNT, CDR2 YYREEE (reference sequence). The sequenced CDR3 bases are TGTGCCAGCAGCTTGGGCGGCAGCTTAATGAACACTGAA. Protein product: CASSLGGSLMNTE. The whole CDR3 sequence is CASSLGGSLMNTEAFF.

Worth noting for this clone: Sequence at one end of the junction differs from germline and may be a read error. Read sequence stops 3 residues before the CDR3 end, and the germline J gene provides the missing end. This chain joins TRBV30 and TRBJ1-3; D is perhaps TRBD1 (6 bases). CDR3 length: 13 amino acids. Germline V gene lookup returns CDR1 GTSNPN and CDR2 SVGIG (reference sequence). CDR3 bases read: TGTGCCTGGACAGCCATCTTGGGGGACACT. Protein sequence: CAWTAILGDT. The full CDR3 protein is CAWTAILGDTIYF.

On this clone itself: The CDR3 end lies 3 residues beyond the end of the read and is filled in from the germline J gene. The chain uses TRBV27 and TRBJ2-3; the D gene is possibly TRBD1 (6 bases). CDR1 is MNHEY and CDR2 is SMNVEV in the germline V gene (reference sequence). The CDR3 has 15 residues. V dropped 6 bases and J dropped 4 bases, with 17 bases sitting between them. The CDR3 region is CASRRALGTPDTQYF. Incomplete CDR3 DNA: TGTGCCAGCAGACGAGCCCTCGGGACACCAGATACG.

A word on this clone: At one end the junction does not follow the germline gene, possibly because of a read error. The CDR3 goes on 3 residues after the read ends, and that part is filled in from the germline J gene. Other DNA sequences of this sample code for an identical CDR3. The J gene is TRBJ1-3, the V gene TRBV7-2; D is ambiguous. Per germline, CDR1 SGHTA and CDR2 FQGNSA. This CDR3 contains 14 residues. The chain's CDR3 is CASSQPQRGNTIYF. The CDR3 DNA, read in part, is TGTGCCAGCAGCCAACCCCAGCGAGGAAACACA.

For this clone: The read gets to within 3 residues of the CDR3 end, and the germline J gene fills in the rest. The chain carries TRBV7-2 and TRBJ1-2; no definite D call. From germline, CDR1 is SGHTA and CDR2 FQGNSA. CDR3 size: 13 residues. Trimming cost V 4 bases and J 2 bases, with 8 bases left between them. The CDR3 bases that were read are TGTGCCAGCAGCTCCACAAGGAACTATGGC. Translating it yields CASSSTRNYG. The CDR3 reads in full as CASSSTRNYGYTF.

Details on this clone: Read data end 3 residues before the CDR3 end; the end is taken from the germline J gene. The rearrangement uses TRBV30 and TRBJ2-7; TRBD2 agrees at 13 bases. V gave up 5 bases and J gave up 5 bases; unmatched junction bases: 6. The CDR3 covers 14 residues. Germline CDR1 and CDR2: GTSNPN and SVGIG (reference sequence). The CDR3 spells CAWSGTSGIHEQYF. Partial CDR3 DNA: TGTGCCTGGTCGGGGACTAGCGGGATCCACGAG.

Remarks on this clone: The read comes to an end 3 residues before the CDR3 does, leaving the germline J gene to fill in the end. The V and J genes are TRBV7-8 and TRBJ2-4; D is perhaps TRBD2 (6 bases). Germline loops: CDR1 SGHVS, CDR2 FQNEAQ. CDR3 length: 13 residues. CDR3 DNA (partial): TGTGCCAGCAGCTTAGGGGTGGTGGAGGGT. It is translated as CASSLGVVEG. The whole CDR3 protein reads CASSLGVVEGQYF.

A remark on this clone: The missing CDR3 end, 3 residues past where the read stops, is filled in from the germline J gene. The chain couples TRBV18 to TRBJ1-1; maybe TRBD1 (6 bases). The CDR3 extends over 13 amino acids. Per germline, CDR1 KGHSH and CDR2 LQKENI. This CDR3 is CASSPQGNSEAFF. Partial CDR3 DNA: TGTGCCAGCTCACCCCAGGGGAATTCCGAG.

As regards this clone: Sequencing ends 3 residues short of the CDR3 end; the germline J gene provides the rest. This sequence joins TRBV10-3 and TRBJ1-2; 8 bases fit TRBD1. J was trimmed by 7 bases and V by 8 bases; bases with no gene match: 9. Per germline, CDR1 ENHRY and CDR2 SYGVKD. The CDR3 runs to 13 residues. The CDR3 region is CAIARTGPFGYTF. The sequenced part of the CDR3 DNA is TGTGCCATCGCACGGACAGGGCCCTTTGGC.

Concerning this clone itself: The read gets to within 3 residues of the CDR3 end, and the germline J gene fills in the rest. The rearrangement joins TRBV2 to TRBJ1-1; possibly TRBD1 for D (5 bases). Trimming shortened V by 7 bases and J by 4 bases, and 19 bases separated the two germline ends. This CDR3 is built from 15 residues. Germline V lookup: CDR1 SNHLY, CDR2 FYNNEI. The CDR3 is CASTLQGIASTEAFF. Partial CDR3 DNA: TGTGCCAGCACCCTCCAGGGAATAGCTAGCACTGAA.

Concerning this clone itself: The read is 3 residues too short to cover the CDR3 end, so that end is filled in from the germline J gene. This chain joins TRBV7-6 and TRBJ2-6; D is undetermined. The CDR3 contains 15 residues. Germline V gene sequence: CDR1 SGHVS, CDR2 FNYEAQ. V dropped 1 base and J dropped 0 bases, with 4 bases sitting between them. The part of the CDR3 DNA that was read is TGTGCCAGCAGCTTAGAGGTCTCTGGGGCCAACGTC. This gives the protein CASSLEVSGANV. The complete CDR3 sequence is CASSLEVSGANVLTF.

With respect to this clone: The CDR3 end is not reached by the read, which stops 3 residues before it; the germline J gene fills it in. This chain joins TRBV19 and TRBJ2-2, with 8 bases identical to TRBD2. Looked up from germline, CDR1 is LNHDA and CDR2 is SQIVND (reference sequence). CDR3 length equals 15 residues. Germline trimming cut 7 bases from V and 7 bases from J; bases unmatched to any gene: 11. The DNA read from the CDR3 is TGTGCCAGTAATGCGGATCGCGCGGGGGGCGGGGAG. Encoded protein: CASNADRAGGGE. The CDR3 in full is CASNADRAGGGELFF.